What follows are 20 T cell receptor beta chains derived from one specimen sequenced in a study of early T cells in non-severe SARS-CoV-2 infection. TCRdb analysed the 5' RACE reads with MiXCR anew, one entry per CDR3 protein. The sample shows 20,000 to 30,000 distinct CDR3 sequences, 3.5% to 5% of them seen only once. Sequencing was carried out using whole blood. Receptors were obtained from an adult who was a healthcare worker with PCR-confirmed SARS-CoV-2 infection or an uninfected control (not recorded which).

This clonotype was detected only a few times. The CDR3 is CAGAGASTDTQYF. Here the CDR3 DNA reads TGTGCCGGCGCTGGGGCTAGCACAGATACGCAGTATTTT. The V gene is TRBV7-2, the J gene TRBJ2-3; possibly TRBD1 for D (5 bases). The V gene lost 11 bases and the J gene lost 0 bases, with 12 bases spanning the gap. Per germline, CDR1 SGHTA and CDR2 FQGNSA. The CDR3 spans 13 residues.

The chain recombines TRBV7-9 with TRBJ2-7; D not resolved. The germline V gene encodes CDR1 SEHNR and CDR2 FQNEAQ (reference sequence). The length of the CDR3 is 16 residues. V was clipped by 2 bases and J by 2 bases, with 16 bases between them. In DNA, the CDR3 is TGTGCCAGCAGCTTACGGGTATCCCCTGGCCCCTACGAGCAGTACTTC. Translation gives CASSLRVSPGPYEQYF.

In its sample, this clonotype was seen many times. The rearrangement uses TRBV6-5 and TRBJ1-1; 7 bases fit TRBD1. Trimming cost V 1 base and J 1 base; bases outside gene matches: 6. The CDR3 contains 16 residues. The germline gives CDR1 MNHEY, CDR2 SVGAGI. This chain's CDR3 is CASSYLSTGANTEAFF. The CDR3 region has the DNA TGTGCCAGCAGTTACTTGTCCACAGGGGCGAACACTGAAGCTTTCTTT.

On this clonotype: A much larger clone differs by one base, so this may be a read error. The V call is TRBV5-4, the J call TRBJ2-7, with a possible D match to TRBD2 (5 bases). CDR3 size: 16 residues. Germline-derived CDR1 and CDR2 are SGHNT and YYREEE (reference sequence). V was clipped by 4 bases and J by 6 bases, with 23 bases between them. CDR3 coding DNA: TGTGCCAGCAGCCCCGGGTCCCCCATACTTGGGAGCGAGCAGTACTTC. This sequence encodes CASSPGSPILGSEQYF.

This clonotype appeared many times. The chain links TRBV6-2 or TRBV6-3 to TRBJ2-2, with D perhaps TRBD2 (5 bases). Germline V CDR1 and CDR2: MNHEY, SVGEGT. V was shortened by 2 bases and J by 0 bases, with 10 bases between the two germline ends. This CDR3 contains 16 residues. CDR3 coding DNA: TGTGCCAGCAGTTACGGGCTAGCCTCGAACACCGGGGAGCTGTTTTTT. The encoded protein is CASSYGLASNTGELFF.

In this sample, this clonotype turned up many times. This chain uses TRBV7-3 with TRBJ1-6; D is undetermined. V lost 2 bases and J lost 0, with 5 bases in between. The CDR3 contains 15 residues. Germline lookup yields CDR1 SGHTA and CDR2 FQGTGA. CDR3 loop: CASSLQNSYNSPLHF. CDR3 sequence (DNA): TGTGCCAGCAGCTTACAGAACTCCTATAATTCACCCCTCCACTTT.

This clonotype was detected many times. The chain is built from TRBV7-3 and TRBJ2-2; TRBD1 is a possible D gene (6 bases). With 5 bases removed from V and 6 bases from J, the gap between germline ends came to 10 bases. This CDR3 is 13 amino acids long. Germline V gives CDR1 SGHTA, CDR2 FQGTGA. CDR3 residues: CASSRGQSGELFF. The CDR3 nucleotides are TGTGCCAGCAGCCGGGGACAATCCGGGGAGCTGTTTTTT. The full variable domain, its missing parts supplied by reference TRBV7-3 and TRBJ2-2, is GAGVSQTPSNKVTEKGKYVELRCDPISGHTALYWYRQSLGQGPEFLIYFQGTGAADDSGLPNDRFFAVRPEGSVSTLKIQRTERGDSAVYLCASSRGQSGELFFGEGSRLTVL.

V is TRBV30 and J is TRBJ1-6; unclear D gene. Germline V CDR1 and CDR2: GTSNPN, SVGIG (reference sequence). V lost 2 bases and J lost 14, with 13 bases in between. The CDR3 runs 12 residues. The CDR3 here is CAWSFQEAALHF. DNA for the CDR3: TGTGCCTGGAGTTTCCAGGAGGCGGCCCTCCACTTT.

The sample holds many counts of this clonotype. The chain links TRBV20-1 to TRBJ2-3, with 11 bases that match TRBD1. The germline V gene encodes CDR1 DFQATT and CDR2 SNEGSKA (reference sequence). V trimming: 2 bases; J trimming: 4 bases; junction bases outside the gene matches: 5. The CDR3 sequence is 15 residues long. The CDR3, as DNA: TGCAGTGCTAGACTGGACAGGGGGCGAGCAGATACGCAGTATTTT. Amino acid sequence: CSARLDRGRADTQYF.

In this sample, this clonotype turned up many times. The gene calls are TRBV4-2 and TRBJ1-2; perhaps TRBD1 as D (6 bases). CDR1 is LGHNA, CDR2 YNFKEQ, per germline. The V gene lost 0 bases and the J gene lost 9 bases, with 14 bases spanning the gap. There are 14 residues in the CDR3. The CDR3: CASSQDIQGRSYTF. CDR3 DNA sequence: TGTGCCAGCAGCCAAGATATCCAGGGGAGAAGCTACACCTTC.

At least ten counts were recorded for this clonotype. The J gene is TRBJ2-5, the V gene TRBV11-2; 7 nucleotides agree with TRBD2. This CDR3 is 16 amino acids long. V was pared by 1 base and J by 5 bases, with 10 bases of the junction left unmatched. Germline V gene lookup returns CDR1 SGHAT and CDR2 FQNNGV. CDR3: CASSLVSGGSMETQYF. CDR3 nucleotide sequence: TGTGCCAGCAGCTTAGTAAGTGGCGGGAGCATGGAGACCCAGTACTTC.

This clonotype was detected many times. The chain has TRBV2 and TRBJ2-5, with D unclear. Trimming left V 7 bases short and J 7 bases short, with 19 bases between. CDR1 is SNHLY, CDR2 FYNNEI, per germline. The CDR3 sequence is 14 residues long. The CDR3 DNA reads as TGTGCCAGCAATCCAGACCTGTCGTCGGGGACCCAGTACTTC. It codes for CASNPDLSSGTQYF.

CDR3 loop: CASSQTGNEQFF. The CDR3 coding sequence is TGTGCCAGCAGCCAGACAGGGAATGAGCAGTTCTTC. The J gene is TRBJ2-1, the V gene TRBV7-6; 7 bases agree with TRBD1. This CDR3 spans 12 amino acids. Looked up from germline, CDR1 is SGHVS and CDR2 is FNYEAQ. V lost 5 bases, J lost 7 bases, and 2 bases stayed unmatched. The whole variable domain, filled in from reference TRBV7-6 and TRBJ2-1, reads GAGVSQSPRYKVTKRGQDVALRCDPISGHVSLYWYRQALGQGPEFLTYFNYEAQQDKSGLPNDRFSAERPEGSISTLTIQRTEQRDSAMYRCASSQTGNEQFFGPGTRLTVL.

This clonotype was seen a few times. The CDR3 nucleotides read TGCAGTGCTAGACGGACTGATAATCAGCCCCAGCATTTT. This encodes CSARRTDNQPQHF. The rearrangement links TRBV20-1 to TRBJ1-5; D remains unclear. The germline V gene has CDR1 DFQATT and CDR2 SNEGSKA (reference sequence). The CDR3 is 13 amino acids. V lost 2 bases to trimming and J lost 4 bases, with 9 bases between them.

This clonotype was recorded many times. The chain recombines TRBV29-1 with TRBJ1-2; 9 bases map to TRBD1. Germline lookup yields CDR1 SQVTM and CDR2 ANQGSEA. The junction had 7 bases not matched to a gene; V was cut back by 3 bases and J by 8 bases. The CDR3 covers 13 residues. CDR3 amino acids: CSVDRQGGRGYTF. The DNA of the CDR3 is TGCAGCGTTGACCGACAGGGGGGAAGGGGCTACACCTTC. Drawing the rest from reference TRBV29-1 and TRBJ1-2, the complete variable domain is SAVISQKPSRDICQRGTSLTIQCQVDSQVTMMFWYRQQPGQSLTLIATANQGSEATYESGFVIDKFPISRPNLTFSTLTVSNMSPEDSSIYLCSVDRQGGRGYTFGSGTRLTVV.

This clonotype showed up many times. The chain recombines TRBV7-2 with TRBJ2-5; the match to TRBD2 covers 14 bases. CDR1 is SGHTA, CDR2 FQGNSA, per germline. The trim removed 1 base at V and 3 bases at J, leaving 4 bases unmatched. The CDR3 length is 17 residues. CDR3 amino acids: CASSLGGLAGGKETQYF. CDR3 nucleotides: TGTGCCAGCAGCTTAGGAGGACTAGCGGGAGGAAAAGAGACCCAGTACTTC.

This clonotype was seen only a few times. The chain is built from TRBV19 and TRBJ1-1; the match to TRBD1 covers 8 bases. Trimming cost V 4 bases and J 5 bases; bases outside gene matches: 6. The germline gives CDR1 LNHDA, CDR2 SQIVND (reference sequence). The CDR3 totals 14 residues. Written as DNA, the CDR3 is TGTGCCAGTAGTACTCAGGGGGCGCGAACTGAAGCTTTCTTT. It specifies CASSTQGARTEAFF.

This clonotype has ten or more counts. The chain joins TRBV7-8 to TRBJ1-5; D remains ambiguous. V shed 5 bases and J shed 0 bases, with 11 bases lying between them. The CDR3 covers 15 residues. Per germline, CDR1 SGHVS and CDR2 FQNEAQ. CDR3 nucleotide sequence: TGTGCCAGCAGCCGGTCGGGCGATAGCAATCAGCCCCAGCATTTT. Protein product: CASSRSGDSNQPQHF.

This clonotype was detected only a few times. V gene TRBV18 combines with J gene TRBJ2-7; no firm D call. The V gene lost 3 bases and the J gene lost 6 bases, with 6 bases spanning the gap. CDR1 KGHSH and CDR2 LQKENI come from the germline V gene. The CDR3 spans 11 residues. Written as DNA, the CDR3 is TGTGCCAGCTCACCTTCAGGCGAGCAGTACTTC. It encodes CASSPSGEQYF.

V gene TRBV18 combines with J gene TRBJ2-3, with 8 bases matching TRBD2. The germline CDR1 and CDR2 sequences are KGHSH and LQKENI. V shed 2 bases and J 0 bases; nucleotides not matched to a gene: 1. The CDR3 loop spans 15 amino acids. CDR3 DNA sequence: TGTGCCAGCTCACCAGGACTAGCTAGCACAGATACGCAGTATTTT. Translating it yields CASSPGLASTDTQYF. Looking up the rest from reference TRBV18 and TRBJ2-3 gives the full variable domain: NAGVMQNPRHLVRRRGQEARLRCSPMKGHSHVYWYRQLPEEGLKFMVYLQKENIIDESGMPKERFSAEFPKEGPSILRIQQVVRGDSAAYFCASSPGLASTDTQYFGPGTRLTVL.